Below, 24 T cell receptor beta chains from the same sample are listed, as sequenced in a study of response to subunit inactivated influenza vaccine. TCRdb re-analysed the RT-PCR reads in MiXCR, keeping a single row per CDR3 protein. The sample consists of under 200,000 distinct CDR3 sequences, 9.5% to 12% of them appearing once. The sample consisted of CD8+ T cells sorted from PBMCs, taken 23 to 25 months after vaccination. All receptors come from a man aged 45 to 75 who received an inactivated influenza vaccine.

Many counts were recorded for this clonotype. This sequence joins TRBV9 and TRBJ1-4, with D perhaps matching TRBD1 (5 bases). The CDR3 has 16 amino acids. V was pared by 0 bases and J by 11 bases, with 20 bases between. Germline CDR1 SGDLS, CDR2 YYNGEE. The CDR3 DNA is TGTGCCAGCAGCGTAGCGTCGGATCGAGGGACGGGGAAACTGTTTTTT. As protein: CASSVASDRGTGKLFF.

This clonotype was counted between two and nine times. This sequence joins TRBV15 and TRBJ2-7, with a possible D match to TRBD1 (5 bases). V was clipped by 1 base and J by 5 bases, with 15 bases between them. This CDR3 is built from 15 residues. Germline V lookup: CDR1 LNHNV, CDR2 YYDKDF (reference sequence). CDR3 sequence: CATSRGRGAANEQYF. The CDR3 DNA sequence: TGTGCCACCAGCAGAGGTAGGGGTGCAGCCAACGAGCAGTACTTC.

This clonotype was seen a few times. The rearrangement joins TRBV29-1 to TRBJ2-5; D ambiguous. CDR3 length equals 12 residues. CDR1 is SQVTM and CDR2 is ANQGSEA in the germline V gene. Trimming stripped 6 bases from V and 4 bases from J, with 12 bases between. DNA of the CDR3: TGCAGCGTGAGAGATACGGTAGAGACCCAGTACTTC. Translating it yields CSVRDTVETQYF.

This clonotype has ten or more counts. The J gene is TRBJ1-1, the V gene TRBV7-9, with TRBD1 matching 8 bases. This CDR3 contains 15 residues. V was pared by 6 bases and J by 0 bases, with 6 bases of the junction left unmatched. Per the germline V gene, CDR1 is SEHNR and CDR2 is FQNEAQ (reference sequence). The CDR3 bases are TGTGCCAGCAGGACAGGGGAAGGGTTGAACACTGAAGCTTTCTTT. Amino acids: CASRTGEGLNTEAFF.

This sequence joins TRBV11-2 and TRBJ2-7; 7 positions agree with TRBD2. The germline V gene encodes CDR1 SGHAT and CDR2 FQNNGV. V trimming: 0 bases; J trimming: 2 bases; junction bases outside the gene matches: 4. The length of the CDR3 is 15 residues. The CDR3 spells CASSLDTGGTYEQYF. The CDR3 nucleotides are TGTGCCAGCAGCTTAGATACGGGGGGAACCTACGAGCAGTACTTC.

This clonotype was picked up many times. The rearrangement joins TRBV12-3 or TRBV12-4 to TRBJ2-1; D gene ambiguous. V was trimmed by 6 bases and J by 7 bases, leaving 22 bases between them. The CDR3 runs to 16 residues. The CDR3 reads CASSPLSGGILNEQFF. As DNA, the CDR3 is TGTGCCAGCAGCCCCCTATCGGGTGGTATTTTGAATGAGCAGTTCTTC.

This clonotype was seen only a few times. The rearrangement links TRBV5-5 to TRBJ2-1; D may be TRBD2 (5 bases). The CDR3 totals 14 residues. Germline V gene lookup returns CDR1 SGHKS and CDR2 YYEKEE (reference sequence). V lost 6 bases and J lost 8, with 18 bases in between. CDR3 region: CASNPGSGEDEQFF. The CDR3 DNA reads as TGTGCCAGCAACCCGGGTTCCGGGGAAGATGAGCAGTTCTTC. The full variable domain, completed using reference TRBV5-5 and TRBJ2-1, is DAGVTQSPTHLIKTRGQQVTLRCSPISGHKSVSWYQQVLGQGPQFIFQYYEKEERGRGNFPDRFSARQFPNYSSELNVNALLLGDSALYLCASNPGSGEDEQFFGPGTRLTVL.

The table lists this clonotype with many counts. The chain has TRBV18 and TRBJ2-2; 7 bases map to TRBD1. Germline lookup yields CDR1 KGHSH and CDR2 LQKENI. V shed 2 bases and J 7 bases; nucleotides not matched to a gene: 10. The CDR3 length is 16 residues. CDR3: CASSPYPTGSGGELFF. CDR3 nucleotide sequence: TGTGCCAGCTCACCATATCCGACAGGGTCTGGCGGGGAGCTGTTTTTT.

V and J are TRBV27 and TRBJ2-1, with D perhaps TRBD1 or TRBD2 (5 bases each). Germline V gene data show CDR1 as MNHEY and CDR2 as SMNVEV (reference sequence). The germline V and J ends were trimmed by 4 bases and 7 bases, with 11 bases remaining between them. The CDR3 has 13 residues. The CDR3 bases are TGTGCCAGCAGTTGGGGCGAGGGGAATGAGCAGTTCTTC. Protein product: CASSWGEGNEQFF.

This clonotype showed up just a few times. The chain joins TRBV27 to TRBJ2-1, with 7 bases aligning to TRBD2. CDR3 length: 15 amino acids. Germline loops: CDR1 MNHEY, CDR2 SMNVEV (reference sequence). The J segment lost 4 bases and the V segment lost 6 bases, leaving 9 bases of the junction unmatched. The CDR3 DNA follows: TGTGCCAGCAGCCTGACTAGCTGGGCTTACAATGAGCAGTTCTTC. It is translated as CASSLTSWAYNEQFF.

This clonotype was observed at least ten times. This sequence joins TRBV11-2 and TRBJ2-2; D gene unclear. CDR3 length: 11 amino acids. With 10 bases removed from V and 8 bases from J, the gap between germline ends came to 11 bases. Germline CDR1 and CDR2: SGHAT and FQNNGV. The CDR3 sequence: CAITRAGELFF. The CDR3 DNA sequence: TGTGCCATAACTCGGGCTGGGGAGCTGTTTTTT. The variable domain in full, completed from reference TRBV11-2 and TRBJ2-2, reads EAGVAQSPRYKIIEKRQSVAFWCNPISGHATLYWYQQILGQGPKLLIQFQNNGVVDDSQLPKDRFSAERLKGVDSTLKIQPAKLEDSAVYLCAITRAGELFFGEGSRLTVL.

This chain links TRBV7-9 with TRBJ2-3; D remains unclear. V was cut by 6 bases and J by 3 bases, with 13 bases left in between. The germline CDR1 and CDR2 sequences are SEHNR and FQNEAQ (reference sequence). This CDR3 contains 14 residues. The CDR3 bases are TGTGCCAGCAGGCCAGTAGGGTCTACAGATACGCAGTATTTT. Amino acids: CASRPVGSTDTQYF.

This chain connects TRBV3-1 to TRBJ2-7; maybe TRBD1 (5 bases). Germline CDR1 reads LGHDT; CDR2 reads YNNKEL (reference sequence). The CDR3 contains 13 residues. V shed 1 base and J shed 6 bases, with 10 bases lying between them. The CDR3 loop reads CASSQGQLSEQYF. The CDR3 DNA reads as TGTGCCAGCAGCCAAGGACAGCTTAGCGAGCAGTACTTC.

This chain links TRBV7-9 with TRBJ2-7; TRBD1 agrees at 10 bases. The germline V gene encodes CDR1 SEHNR and CDR2 FQNEAQ (reference sequence). The CDR3 sequence is 16 residues long. V lost 5 bases and J lost 4; bases outside the gene matches: 11. CDR3 residues: CASSPPTGTGAYEQYF. In DNA, the CDR3 is TGTGCCAGCAGCCCACCCACCGGGACAGGGGCTTACGAGCAGTACTTC.

The CDR3 DNA is TGCAGCGCAGATACCGGGACCTCCTACGAGCAGTACTTC. This codes for CSADTGTSYEQYF. The chain uses TRBV29-1 and TRBJ2-7, with D perhaps given as TRBD1 or TRBD2 (5 bases each). V lost 7 bases and J lost 0, with 13 bases in between. CDR3 length: 13 amino acids. Germline assignment: CDR1 SQVTM and CDR2 ANQGSEA.

This clonotype occurred a few times. This rearrangement joins TRBV12-3 or TRBV12-4 to TRBJ2-7; no firm D call. The CDR3 spans 15 residues. The V and J ends lost 4 bases and 2 bases respectively, with 15 bases between them. CDR3 nucleotide sequence: TGTGCCAGCAGTTATACCGGGCCTAGGACCTACGAGCAGTACTTC. Its protein is CASSYTGPRTYEQYF.

The chain has TRBV6-1 and TRBJ1-5; the match to TRBD1 covers 7 bases. Germline assignment: CDR1 MNHNS and CDR2 SASEGT. With 7 bases clipped from V and 5 bases from J, the junction kept 14 bases outside the gene matches. The CDR3 is 16 residues long. CDR3 sequence: CASTLRRGQGDQPQHF. In nucleotides, the CDR3 is TGTGCCAGCACCTTAAGAAGGGGGCAGGGTGATCAGCCCCAGCATTTT.

This clonotype has a handful of counts. The DNA of the CDR3 is TGTGCCATCAGAACGGGACAGGGGTACGAGCAGTACTTC. Translating gives CAIRTGQGYEQYF. The chain is built from TRBV10-3 and TRBJ2-7; 10 bases align to TRBD1. V gave up 6 bases and J gave up 4 bases; unmatched junction bases: 3. The CDR3 runs 13 residues. Germline V gene lookup returns CDR1 ENHRY and CDR2 SYGVKD.

This clonotype appeared many times. The V gene is TRBV7-2, the J gene TRBJ1-5, with 7 bases aligning to TRBD1. Germline-derived CDR1 and CDR2 are SGHTA and FQGNSA. The CDR3 extends over 15 amino acids. Germline trimming cut 5 bases from V and 5 bases from J; bases unmatched to any gene: 9. As DNA, the CDR3 is TGTGCCAGCAGCCTCTGGGACAGCTCTCATCAGCCCCAGCATTTT. Residues: CASSLWDSSHQPQHF.

V and J are TRBV4-3 and TRBJ2-1; perhaps TRBD1 as D (6 bases). The CDR3 loop spans 14 amino acids. V gave up 3 bases and J gave up 4 bases, with 10 bases separating them. Germline V gene sequence: CDR1 LGHNA, CDR2 YSLEER. In DNA form, the CDR3 reads TGCGCCAGCAGCCAGGATCAGGGGTACAATGAGCAGTTCTTC. It translates to CASSQDQGYNEQFF.

This clonotype was seen a few times. The V gene is TRBV6-2 or TRBV6-3, the J gene TRBJ2-7, with 10 bases matching TRBD2. The CDR3 spans 16 residues. V shed 0 bases and J 3 bases; nucleotides not matched to a gene: 5. Per the germline V gene, CDR1 is MNHEY and CDR2 is SVGEGT. CDR3 region: CASSYSRTSGDYEQYF. In DNA, the CDR3 is TGTGCCAGCAGTTACTCCCGGACTAGCGGAGACTACGAGCAGTACTTC.

The chain recombines TRBV20-1 with TRBJ2-7; 10 nucleotides line up with TRBD2. The CDR3 totals 15 residues. Germline V gene sequence: CDR1 DFQATT, CDR2 SNEGSKA (reference sequence). V gave up 6 bases and J gave up 5 bases; unmatched junction bases: 13. The CDR3 DNA follows: TGCAGTGCCCATGAGGTGCTAGCGGGAGAACACGAGCAGTACTTC. It yields the protein CSAHEVLAGEHEQYF.

This clonotype was counted only a few times. The chain employs TRBV6-1 and TRBJ2-3; TRBD2 matches 11 bases. The CDR3 has 17 residues. V lost 1 base, J lost 6 bases, and 9 bases stayed unmatched. The germline gives CDR1 MNHNS, CDR2 SASEGT. CDR3 bases: TGTGCCAGCAGTGAAGGGTTAGCGGGAGGGGAAGGGGATACGCAGTATTTT. Translation gives CASSEGLAGGEGDTQYF.

The CDR3 protein is CAISEVGDRDDEQYF. The CDR3 DNA sequence: TGTGCCATCAGTGAGGTGGGGGACAGGGATGACGAGCAGTACTTC. The chain couples TRBV10-3 to TRBJ2-7; TRBD1 matches 9 bases. Germline V lookup: CDR1 ENHRY, CDR2 SYGVKD. Trimming took 2 bases from V and 5 from J; bases not matched to a gene: 7. The CDR3 runs to 15 residues.